This is a list of T cell receptor beta chains from one sample in a study of a mutant IDH1 vaccine in newly diagnosed glioma. Data came from immunoSEQ multiplex PCR; TCRdb stores just in-frame clones and leaves some out. This sample has approximately 16,000 clones; about 95% occur once, and the top ten carry approximately 3.5%. Sequenced material: peripheral blood mononuclear cells (PBMCs), taken from a glioma patient treated with radiotherapy, temozolomide or both. Receptors originate from a woman in her late teens or twenties with glioma. Some clones in this sample may be carry-over from other donors' samples. Both conserved end residues are part of each CDR3. D genes are given only for firm matches. Some rows have no size entry. The others give once, few or many, or a class for an expanded clone.

cdr3_length j_call clone_size d_call v_call cdr3_aa cdr3_nt
15 TRBJ2-7 . TRBD2 TRBV5-4 CASSPYSGNSYEQYF TGTGCCAGCAGCCCATACAGCGGGAACTCCTACGAGCAGTACTTC
12 TRBJ1-1 . . TRBV6-5 CASWTARTEAFF TGTGCCAGCTGGACAGCCCGCACTGAAGCTTTCTTT
17 TRBJ2-6 . . TRBV7-9 CASSLGKLGTGANVLTF TGTGCCAGCAGCTTAGGGAAGTTGGGGACTGGGGCCAACGTCCTGACTTTC
15 TRBJ2-4 . TRBD1 TRBV10-3 CAISGTETGVNIQYF TGTGCCATCAGTGGAACCGAGACAGGGGTCAACATTCAGTACTTC
13 TRBJ2-2 . . TRBV7-8 CASSLAVTGELFF TGTGCCAGCAGCTTAGCGGTCACCGGGGAGCTGTTTTTT
12 TRBJ2-3 . . TRBV11-2 CASSLSEDTQYF TGTGCCAGCAGCTTATCGGAAGATACGCAGTATTTT
16 TRBJ2-3 once . TRBV18 CASSATLQSVTDTQYF TGTGCCAGCTCGGCCACCCTTCAGTCCGTCACAGATACGCAGTATTTT
13 TRBJ2-1 . . TRBV6-1 CASSDAPSDEQFF TGTGCCAGCAGTGACGCTCCGAGCGATGAGCAGTTCTTC
15 TRBJ1-1 once . TRBV21-1 CASSKMTSMNTEAFF TGTGCCAGCAGCAAAATGACCAGCATGAACACTGAAGCTTTCTTT
14 TRBJ2-7 . . TRBV28 CASKPPRQGIEQYF TGTGCCAGCAAACCACCTCGGCAGGGCATCGAGCAGTACTTC